This T cell receptor (beta chain) comes out of a study of blood T cell repertoires in COVID-19. Study background: Researchers got acute and convalescent COVID-19 samples from the United States, Italy and Spain. Sources were T cells, B-cell-depleted T cells, or PBMCs; the material itself was cDNA or gDNA.

The V gene's germline CDR1 is SGHKS and CDR2 YYEKEE (reference sequence). The length of the CDR3 is 14 residues. Trimming left V 0 bases short and J 4 bases short, with 10 bases between. In the study's own analysis: By means of reference gene primer amplification, nucleated cell counts were estimated. Assay: immunoSEQ multiplex PCR; the TCRdb copy retains only in-frame clones and omits some. V, J and clone size were drawn from that table, and D and trimming were deduced from the DNA. The data contain some 70,000 clones, roughly 76% of them singletons. The chain joins TRBV5-5 to TRBJ2-5, with D tentatively TRBD1 (5 bases). The sample comprised peripheral blood. The TCR was taken from a woman in her seventies with acute or convalescent COVID-19. CDR3 in DNA: TGTGCCAGCAGCTTGGAAGGGGTTGGAGAGACCCAGTACTTC. Protein product: CASSLEGVGETQYF. Combining the CDR3 with reference TRBV5-5 and TRBJ2-5 gives the whole variable domain DAGVTQSPTHLIKTRGQQVTLRCSPISGHKSVSWYQQVLGQGPQFIFQYYEKEERGRGNFPDRFSARQFPNYSSELNVNALLLGDSALYLCASSLEGVGETQYFGPGTRLLVL.